This record covers a single T cell receptor (beta chain). Its antigen specificity is not known. Per-base quality was not reported, and no clone a single base away is much larger than it. This sample was taken from a study of T cell repertoires in cytomegalovirus infection (dated by TCRdb to 2018 to 2020). General notes on the study: Donor HLA type was relevant to the analysis, because carriage of CMV infection together with the matching HLA type was indicated by public TCR beta signatures.

Instrument used: Illumina HiSeq 1500. The raw public data were reprocessed by TCRdb itself: fastp quality trimming at Q25, MiXCR clonotype calling, in-frame beta chains only. Rows are combined by CDR3 protein, so each entry shows the most common genes and DNA. This sample comprises about 530,000 distinct CDR3 sequences, approximately 25% of them detected only once. Over 10% of the sample goes to the ten largest clones. Study-wide findings and limitations: The ex vivo response was dominated by HLA-C-restricted CMV-specific TCR beta clonotypes, which also provided the single most frequent clonotype in two of eight donors. In both this cohort and an independent roughly 400-donor cohort, the cumulative frequency of public TCR beta family members distinguished carriers of CMV infection plus the relevant HLA type.

Deletion took 1 base off V and 2 bases off J, with a span of 9 bases between the germline ends. From its cysteine to its phenylalanine, the CDR3 spans 14 amino acids. Only the CDR3 DNA stays, 42 bases, in frame from base 1. According to the germline V gene (reference sequence), CDR1 reads SGHNT and CDR2 reads YYREEE. Sequenced sample: PBMCs. This sequence was found in a human donor in good health (CMV status not recorded). Some clones in this sample may be carry-over from other donors' samples. Rearrangement joined TRBV5-4 to TRBJ1-1, with no confident D gene call. The CDR3 sequence is CASSLYATNTEAFF. The DNA reads as follows: TGTGCCAGCAGCTTGTATGCTACCAACACTGAAGCTTTCTTT.